This is a list of T cell receptor beta chains from one sample in a study of T-cell memory formation after mild COVID-19. Each CDR3 protein is one row after TCRdb ran MiXCR on the 5' RACE reads. The table shows 250,000 to 300,000 distinct CDR3 sequences, with around 17% occurring only once. The sequenced material came from PBMCs or a T cell subset sorted from them (not recorded which). Receptors were obtained from a man between 18 and 29 years old who had mild COVID-19 (a few samples of this study predate the infection). Cell type and time point are not known. The CDR3 runs from the conserved cysteine through the conserved F or W. D genes are given only for firm matches. Size values are once, few and many counts, or a class for expanded clones, and some rows have none.

>few|TRBV6-5|16|NA|TRBJ2-1
CASSWGAGTDYNEQFF
TGTGCCAGCTCTTGGGGGGCGGGGACCGACTACAATGAGCAGTTCTTC
>NA|TRBV24-1|16|TRBD2|TRBJ2-1
CATSPGLAGGPMGQFF
TGTGCCACCAGCCCTGGCTTAGCGGGGGGCCCAATGGGGCAGTTCTTC
>NA|TRBV18|14|TRBD1|TRBJ2-3
CASSGQGAINTQYF
TGTGCCAGCTCAGGACAGGGGGCTATTAATACGCAGTATTTT
>NA|TRBV25-1|14|NA|TRBJ1-6
CATSRRTVGSPLHF
TGTGCCACTTCCCGACGGACGGTAGGATCACCCCTCCACTTT
>few|TRBV6-2/TRBV6-3|14|TRBD1|TRBJ1-1
CASSAGGENTEAFF
TGTGCCAGCAGTGCAGGGGGCGAGAACACTGAAGCTTTCTTT
>NA|TRBV6-2/TRBV6-3|15|NA|TRBJ2-2
CASMTGRISSGELFF
TGTGCCAGCATGACGGGGCGCATTTCGTCCGGGGAGCTGTTTTTT
>NA|TRBV7-2|12|NA|TRBJ2-3
CASSRPTDTQYF
TGTGCCAGCAGCCGACCAACAGATACGCAGTATTTT
>NA|TRBV11-1|15|NA|TRBJ2-1
CASSPARDPYNEQFF
TGTGCCAGCAGCCCCGCCAGGGATCCCTACAATGAGCAGTTCTTC
>many|TRBV7-2|15|NA|TRBJ2-3
CASSLVVFGTDTQYF
TGTGCCAGCAGCTTAGTAGTGTTCGGCACAGATACGCAGTATTTT
>many|TRBV7-2|13|TRBD1|TRBJ1-5
CASRGQGNQPQHF
TGTGCCAGCAGGGGACAGGGCAATCAGCCCCAGCATTTT
>NA|TRBV20-1|12|NA|TRBJ1-5
CSATGRNQPQHF
TGCAGTGCTACAGGGAGAAATCAGCCCCAGCATTTT
>NA|TRBV6-6|20|NA|TRBJ1-2
CASSYSLAAIVDYVNYGYTF
TGTGCCAGCAGTTACTCGTTGGCAGCCATCGTCGACTACGTTAACTATGGCTACACCTTC
>few|TRBV18|17|NA|TRBJ1-1
CASSRAAHGGSNTEAFF
TGTGCCAGCTCCCGAGCCGCCCATGGGGGCTCGAACACTGAAGCTTTCTTT
>NA|TRBV7-9|14|NA|TRBJ1-2
CASSTRQFNYGYTF
TGTGCCAGCAGCACCCGACAGTTTAACTATGGCTACACCTTC
>few|TRBV7-9|15|NA|TRBJ1-2
CASSWGTGANYGYTF
TGTGCCAGCAGCTGGGGGACGGGAGCTAACTATGGCTACACCTTC
>many|TRBV5-1|14|NA|TRBJ2-3
CASSLALSQDTQYF
TGCGCCAGCAGCTTGGCACTCTCTCAAGATACGCAGTATTTT
>few|TRBV12-3/TRBV12-4|13|NA|TRBJ1-1
CASSWGGADEAFF
TGTGCCAGCAGCTGGGGGGGCGCGGATGAAGCTTTCTTT
>NA|TRBV14|16|NA|TRBJ2-5
CASSQVTGSPQETQYF
TGTGCCAGCAGCCAAGTAACAGGGAGCCCTCAAGAGACCCAGTACTTC
>NA|TRBV20-1|15|NA|TRBJ2-1
CSARDPGAGGNEQFF
TGCAGTGCTAGAGACCCAGGTGCAGGAGGGAATGAGCAGTTCTTC
>NA|TRBV28|14|NA|TRBJ1-5
CASSPVLGNQPQHF
TGTGCCAGCAGTCCCGTACTGGGGAATCAGCCCCAGCATTTT
>many|TRBV7-2|14|TRBD2|TRBJ2-3
CASSLELAGDTQYF
TGTGCCAGCAGCTTAGAGCTAGCGGGAGATACGCAGTATTTT
>NA|TRBV7-2|13|TRBD2|TRBJ2-1
CASSFDGGIEQFF
TGTGCCAGCAGCTTCGACGGGGGGATCGAGCAGTTCTTC
>few|TRBV7-9|17|NA|TRBJ2-6
CASSVSLTGSGANVLTF
TGTGCCAGCAGCGTAAGTCTGACGGGCTCTGGGGCCAACGTCCTGACTTTC
>few|TRBV9|15|TRBD2|TRBJ2-7
CASSPRTSGAYEQYF
TGTGCCAGCAGCCCCCGGACTAGCGGGGCATACGAGCAGTACTTC
>many|TRBV6-6|15|NA|TRBJ2-7
CASTHGSGGSYEQYF
TGTGCCAGCACCCATGGTTCCGGCGGCTCCTACGAGCAGTACTTC
>few|TRBV6-1|15|NA|TRBJ2-1
CASSSVSHAYNEQFF
TGTGCCAGCAGTTCCGTTTCGCACGCCTACAATGAGCAGTTCTTC
>NA|TRBV5-1|13|NA|TRBJ2-7
CASSFTGTPEQYF
TGCGCCAGCAGCTTTACCGGGACACCCGAGCAGTACTTC
>few|TRBV4-2|17|NA|TRBJ2-7
CASSQAMIRSSSYEQYF
TGTGCCAGCAGCCAAGCTATGATTAGGAGTAGCTCCTACGAGCAGTACTTC
>few|TRBV20-1|14|NA|TRBJ2-6
CSARWTPGANVLTF
TGCAGTGCTAGATGGACGCCTGGGGCCAACGTCCTGACTTTC
>few|TRBV24-1|16|NA|TRBJ2-5
CATSVPPVSGRETQYF
TGTGCCACCAGTGTACCCCCCGTTTCAGGGAGGGAGACCCAGTACTTC
>NA|TRBV10-3|14|TRBD2|TRBJ2-3
CAIRSGGPGDTQYF
TGTGCCATCAGAAGCGGGGGGCCCGGCGATACGCAGTATTTT
>NA|TRBV7-9|12|NA|TRBJ1-2
CASSPGEGGYTF
TGTGCCAGCAGCCCGGGCGAGGGAGGCTACACCTTC
>NA|TRBV7-9|14|NA|TRBJ2-1
CASSHKSSYNEQFF
TGTGCCAGCAGCCATAAGAGCTCCTACAATGAGCAGTTCTTC
>NA|TRBV7-3|13|NA|TRBJ1-1
CASSIGRNTEAFF
TGTGCCAGCAGCATCGGGAGGAACACTGAAGCTTTCTTT
>few|TRBV9|17|NA|TRBJ2-1
CASSPFESPNSYNEQFF
TGTGCCAGCAGCCCATTTGAATCCCCCAACTCCTACAATGAGCAGTTCTTC
>NA|TRBV2|12|NA|TRBJ2-1
CASMSPLPEQFF
TGTGCCAGCATGAGTCCTCTCCCCGAGCAGTTCTTC
>NA|TRBV7-3|13|NA|TRBJ1-6
CASSLSQGSPLHF
TGTGCCAGCAGCTTAAGCCAGGGTTCACCCCTCCACTTT
>NA|TRBV6-2/TRBV6-3|14|TRBD2|TRBJ2-3
CASRVAGGPDTQYF
TGTGCCAGCAGAGTAGCGGGGGGGCCGGATACGCAGTATTTT
>NA|TRBV29-1|13|NA|TRBJ2-2
CSVSQGNTGELFF
TGCAGCGTTTCTCAGGGAAACACCGGGGAGCTGTTTTTT
>NA|TRBV6-2/TRBV6-3|13|NA|TRBJ2-5
CASRQHNQETQYF
TGTGCCAGCAGACAGCACAACCAAGAGACCCAGTACTTC
>NA|TRBV4-3|15|NA|TRBJ1-4
CASSQAVGPDEKLFF
TGCGCCAGCAGCCAAGCGGTTGGACCGGATGAAAAACTGTTTTTT
>many|TRBV12-3/TRBV12-4|15|TRBD2|TRBJ2-2
CASSLSGGYTGELFF
TGTGCCAGCAGTTTGTCGGGGGGGTACACCGGGGAGCTGTTTTTT
>few|TRBV29-1|15|NA|TRBJ1-1
CSVESVRHWPREAFF
TGCAGCGTTGAATCCGTTCGGCACTGGCCCCGTGAAGCTTTCTTT
>NA|TRBV7-2|14|NA|TRBJ2-3
CASSPTLEGGTQYF
TGTGCCAGCAGCCCGACTCTAGAAGGAGGTACGCAGTATTTT
>few|TRBV28|15|NA|TRBJ1-1
CASSPVDRMNTEAFF
TGTGCCAGCAGTCCCGTAGACAGAATGAACACTGAAGCTTTCTTT
>few|TRBV4-2|16|NA|TRBJ1-5
CASSPSGGSSNQPQHF
TGTGCCAGCAGTCCTAGCGGGGGGTCCAGCAATCAGCCCCAGCATTTT
>NA|TRBV6-1|14|NA|TRBJ2-3
CASSERDSEDTQYF
TGTGCCAGCAGTGAACGGGACTCCGAAGATACGCAGTATTTT
>few|TRBV19|12|NA|TRBJ1-6
CASRDPHSPLHF
TGTGCCAGTCGGGACCCACATTCACCCCTCCACTTT
>NA|TRBV5-1|14|NA|TRBJ2-3
CASRVGSFTDTQYF
TGCGCCAGCCGGGTCGGAAGCTTCACAGATACGCAGTATTTT
>NA|TRBV10-3|12|NA|TRBJ2-7
CATRPRTDEQYF
TGTGCCACGAGACCGAGGACAGACGAGCAGTACTTC
>NA|TRBV6-6|14|TRBD1|TRBJ2-5
CASSYGTGNETQYF
TGTGCCAGCAGTTACGGGACAGGCAATGAGACCCAGTACTTC
>NA|TRBV5-4|15|NA|TRBJ1-1
CASSSPDIPNTEAFF
TGTGCCAGCAGCTCCCCGGACATACCTAACACTGAAGCTTTCTTT
>NA|TRBV7-2|15|TRBD1|TRBJ1-2
CASSPTGQYGYGYTF
TGTGCCAGCAGCCCAACGGGACAGTACGGGTATGGCTACACCTTC
>few|TRBV5-6|16|NA|TRBJ2-5
CASSLVSRAGKETQYF
TGTGCCAGCAGCTTGGTCTCTCGGGCAGGGAAAGAGACCCAGTACTTC
>NA|TRBV11-2|12|NA|TRBJ2-1
CASSSAWMRQFF
TGTGCCAGCAGCTCCGCGTGGATGCGGCAGTTCTTC
>many|TRBV7-9|15|NA|TRBJ2-1
CASSLIADSYNEQFF
TGTGCCAGCAGCTTAATAGCGGATTCCTACAATGAGCAGTTCTTC
>NA|TRBV9|16|TRBD2|TRBJ2-5
CASSVGLAGGQETQYF
TGTGCCAGCAGCGTAGGACTAGCGGGGGGGCAAGAGACCCAGTACTTC
>NA|TRBV7-2|17|TRBD2|TRBJ2-1
CASVPLAGGGGYNEQFF
TGTGCCAGCGTCCCACTAGCGGGGGGCGGGGGGTACAATGAGCAGTTCTTC
>NA|TRBV27|14|NA|TRBJ2-7
CASSFGADTYEQYF
TGTGCCAGCAGTTTTGGGGCAGACACCTACGAGCAGTACTTC
>NA|TRBV20-1|15|NA|TRBJ2-7
CSARDEGRQAAEQYF
TGCAGTGCTAGAGATGAAGGCCGACAGGCGGCAGAGCAGTACTTC